This T cell receptor beta chain was found in a study of cytomegalovirus exposure and HLA in healthy donors. Points on this clone: Its cognate antigen is unknown.

Both 60 Vbeta primers and 13 Jbeta primers went into the PCR. Generated by immunoSEQ multiplex PCR, the TCRdb table keeps only in-frame clones and is missing some. The table records 110,000 to 150,000 clones, about three quarters of them present only once. The V gene's germline CDR1 is KGHSH and CDR2 LQKENI. This CDR3 comprises 16 residues. V lost 3 bases to trimming and J lost 7 bases; unmatched junction nucleotides: 8. Study-level findings and limits: It was in a later analysis that TCR association rates were seen to vary by HLA locus, highest for DRB1 and lowest for HLA-C. For presence/absence analyses, sequencing depth was assumed to be roughly uniform across donors.

This rearrangement joins TRBV18 to TRBJ2-1; 11 nucleotides agree with TRBD1. The receptor's source is a woman under 40 in good health and CMV-seronegative. Material: PBMCs. The CDR3 nucleotides are TGTGCCAGCTCACCCAGAGGACAGGGGGCGCAAAATGAGCAGTTCTTC. It encodes CASSPRGQGAQNEQFF. Complete variable domain (other parts from reference TRBV18 and TRBJ2-1): NAGVMQNPRHLVRRRGQEARLRCSPMKGHSHVYWYRQLPEEGLKFMVYLQKENIIDESGMPKERFSAEFPKEGPSILRIQQVVRGDSAAYFCASSPRGQGAQNEQFFGPGTRLTVL.